A single TCR beta chain is shown here with its context. This entry comes from a study of regulatory T cells in long-lasting Graves disease. Arm-PCR of CDR3 regions and iRepertoire HTBI primers were used to build TCR beta libraries. TCRdb itself ran the multiplex PCR reads through MiXCR, one entry per CDR3 protein. The table shows about 560,000 distinct CDR3 sequences, with approximately 16% occurring only once. Time point: newly diagnosed GD, antithyroid drugs for less than 3 months. Extracted PBMC RNA gave rise to the TCR library. Each of the patients was recruited from an endocrinology department situated in Xi'an, China. Approximately 9 milliliters of peripheral blood went into EDTA tubes. V lost 3 bases and J 0 bases, leaving 9 bases between the germline ends. Germline-derived CDR1 and CDR2 are MGHRA and YSYEKL. The CDR3 consists of 14 residues. These same records also appear under a second study, on T cells in Graves' hyperthyroidism and ophthalmopathy. From that second work: The TCR CDR3 first-round RT-PCR relied on the HTBI primer set.

The source is a man younger than 35 with Graves disease. The chain combines TRBV4-1 with TRBJ2-7; D gene unclear. Sequences were derived from peripheral blood mononuclear cells (PBMCs), sampled at new diagnosis, from a patient treated with antithyroid drugs. For the CDR3, the DNA is TGCGCCAGCAGCCAGCCAGGATACTCCTACGAGCAGTACTTC. Residues: CASSQPGYSYEQYF.